The rows below give T cell receptor beta chains drawn from one sample of a study of blood T cell repertoires in COVID-19. Assay: immunoSEQ multiplex PCR; the TCRdb copy retains only in-frame clones and omits some. The data hold about 130,000 clones, with about 81% observed a single time. The specimen was peripheral blood. Receptor source: a man under 40 with COVID-19, enrolled during active disease. The CDR3 runs from the conserved cysteine through the conserved F or W. D genes are given only for firm matches. Where a row states a size, it is once, few, many or the class of an expanded clone; other rows omit it.

CDR3aa | CDR3nt | d_gene | abundance | j_gene | v_gene
CASSSLAGGSYNEQFF | TGTGCCAGCAGCTCATTAGCGGGGGGATCCTACAATGAGCAGTTCTTC | TRBD2 | . | TRBJ2-1 | TRBV11-3
CASSADRGTYGYTF | TGTGCCAGTAGTGCCGACAGGGGCACCTATGGCTACACCTTC | TRBD1 | once | TRBJ1-2 | TRBV19
CSVDLAGGPIGFF | TGCAGCGTTGATTTAGCGGGAGGGCCGATTGGTTTCTTC | TRBD2 | few | TRBJ2-1 | TRBV29-1
CASSSSGRLSTDTQYF | TGTGCCAGCAGCTCTAGCGGGAGATTAAGCACAGATACGCAGTATTTT | TRBD2 | . | TRBJ2-3 | TRBV5-6
CASSLETEEKLFF | TGTGCCAGCAGCTTGGAGACAGAGGAAAAACTGTTTTTT | . | . | TRBJ1-4 | TRBV5-4
CASSDSFISNQPQHF | TGTGCCAGTAGTGACAGTTTTATTAGCAATCAGCCCCAGCATTTT | . | . | TRBJ1-5 | TRBV19
CASSPTGTPSTDTQYF | TGTGCCAGCAGCCCAACCGGGACACCGAGCACAGATACGCAGTATTTT | . | . | TRBJ2-3 | TRBV11-3
CASSLSGKGRMNTEAFF | TGTGCCAGCAGCTTAAGCGGGAAGGGCAGGATGAACACTGAAGCTTTCTTT | . | . | TRBJ1-1 | TRBV7-9
CASSFGDRGVNQPQHF | TGTGCCAGCAGCTTCGGTGACAGGGGAGTCAATCAGCCCCAGCATTTT | TRBD1 | . | TRBJ1-5 | TRBV5-6
CASSGQGMYGYTF | TGCGCCAGCAGTGGACAGGGGATGTATGGCTACACCTTC | TRBD1 | . | TRBJ1-2 | TRBV10-2
CASSSPTTYTGSEQFF | TGTGCCAGCAGTTCCCCGACAACATACACGGGGAGTGAGCAGTTCTTC | . | . | TRBJ2-1 | TRBV27
CASGSSGRALGEQFF | TGTGCCAGTGGGTCGTCCGGGAGGGCCCTCGGTGAGCAGTTCTTC | TRBD2 | few | TRBJ2-1 | TRBV19
CASSQDRGDYGYTF | TGTGCCAGCAGCCAAGATCGGGGGGACTATGGCTACACCTTC | . | . | TRBJ1-2 | TRBV3-1/TRBV3-2
CASSLPIGRENTEAFF | TGTGCCAGCAGCTTACCCATCGGCAGGGAGAACACTGAAGCTTTCTTT | . | . | TRBJ1-1 | TRBV7-2
CASSEGLAGDIVHYNEQFF | TGCGCCAGCAGTGAGGGGCTAGCGGGAGACATCGTTCACTACAATGAGCAGTTCTTC | TRBD2 | . | TRBJ2-1 | TRBV10-1
CASSQGGTGHQPQHF | TGTGCCAGCAGCCAAGGGGGGACAGGGCATCAGCCCCAGCATTTT | TRBD1 | . | TRBJ1-5 | TRBV3-1/TRBV3-2
CASSVGQGNLPGYEQYF | TGTGCCAGCAGCGTAGGACAGGGGAATCTTCCGGGGTACGAGCAGTACTTC | TRBD1 | . | TRBJ2-7 | TRBV9
CATSDHSDSWKTQYF | TGTGCCACCAGTGACCATTCGGACAGCTGGAAGACCCAGTACTTC | . | . | TRBJ2-5 | TRBV24-1
CASSRPGGTEAFF | TGTGCCAGCAGCAGGCCAGGGGGCACTGAAGCTTTCTTT | TRBD1 | few | TRBJ1-1 | TRBV3-1/TRBV3-2
CATSDPRTGYTGELFF | TGTGCCACCAGTGATCCCCGAACGGGGTACACCGGGGAGCTGTTTTTT | . | . | TRBJ2-2 | TRBV24-1
CASSFRGTGEQFF | TGTGCCAGCAGTTTTCGGGGGACGGGTGAGCAGTTCTTC | . | once | TRBJ2-1 | TRBV6-5
CASSQNRGHYGEQFF | TGTGCCAGCAGCCAAAACAGGGGGCATTATGGTGAGCAGTTCTTC | TRBD1 | . | TRBJ2-1 | TRBV14
CASSPSSGTYNEQFF | TGCGCCAGCAGCCCCAGTAGCGGGACCTACAATGAGCAGTTCTTC | TRBD2 | once | TRBJ2-1 | TRBV4-1
CASSPGVAGGNEQYF | TGTGCCAGCAGTCCTGGGGTGGCAGGGGGGAACGAGCAGTACTTC | . | . | TRBJ2-7 | TRBV27
CASSLEGWGTDTQYF | TGCGCCAGCAGCTTGGAGGGGTGGGGCACAGATACGCAGTATTTT | . | once | TRBJ2-3 | TRBV5-1
CASSYSTGGQTDTQYF | TGTGCCAGCAGTTACTCGACGGGGGGGCAGACAGATACGCAGTATTTT | TRBD2 | . | TRBJ2-3 | TRBV6-5
CASSQEGQLNPNYGYTF | TGCGCCAGCAGCCAAGAAGGACAGCTGAACCCTAACTATGGCTACACCTTC | . | . | TRBJ1-2 | TRBV4-1
CSVETSGRTVEQFF | TGCAGCGTTGAAACTAGCGGGAGAACGGTTGAGCAGTTCTTC | TRBD2 | . | TRBJ2-1 | TRBV29-1